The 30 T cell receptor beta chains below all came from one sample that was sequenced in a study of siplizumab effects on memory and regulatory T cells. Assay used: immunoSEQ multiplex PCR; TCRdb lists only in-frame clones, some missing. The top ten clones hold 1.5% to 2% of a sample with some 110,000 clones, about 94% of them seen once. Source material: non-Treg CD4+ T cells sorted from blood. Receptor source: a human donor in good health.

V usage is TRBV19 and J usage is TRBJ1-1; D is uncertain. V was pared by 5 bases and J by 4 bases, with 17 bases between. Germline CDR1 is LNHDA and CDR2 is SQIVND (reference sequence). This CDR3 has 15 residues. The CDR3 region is CASSSLGYAGTEAFF. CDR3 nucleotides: TGTGCCAGTAGTTCTCTTGGTTACGCGGGCACTGAAGCTTTCTTT.

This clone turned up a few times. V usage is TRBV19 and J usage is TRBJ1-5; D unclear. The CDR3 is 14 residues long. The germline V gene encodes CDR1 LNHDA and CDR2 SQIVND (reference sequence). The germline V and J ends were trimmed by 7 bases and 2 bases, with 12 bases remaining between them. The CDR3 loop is CASKSHLGNQPQHF. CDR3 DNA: TGTGCCAGTAAAAGCCACCTTGGCAATCAGCCCCAGCATTTT.

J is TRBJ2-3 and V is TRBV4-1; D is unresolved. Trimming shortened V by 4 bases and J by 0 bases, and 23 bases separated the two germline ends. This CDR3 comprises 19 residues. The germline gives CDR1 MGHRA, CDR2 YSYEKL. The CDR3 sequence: CASSPVGMAGDGSTDTQYF. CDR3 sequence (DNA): TGCGCCAGCAGCCCGGTGGGGATGGCCGGCGACGGAAGCACAGATACGCAGTATTTT.

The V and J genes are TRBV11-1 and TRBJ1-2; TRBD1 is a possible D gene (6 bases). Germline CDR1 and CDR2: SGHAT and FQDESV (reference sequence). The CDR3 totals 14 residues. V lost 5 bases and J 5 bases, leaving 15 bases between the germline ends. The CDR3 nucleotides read TGTGCCAGCAGCCGAGGGGCAGGGGTGTATGGCTACACCTTC. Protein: CASSRGAGVYGYTF.

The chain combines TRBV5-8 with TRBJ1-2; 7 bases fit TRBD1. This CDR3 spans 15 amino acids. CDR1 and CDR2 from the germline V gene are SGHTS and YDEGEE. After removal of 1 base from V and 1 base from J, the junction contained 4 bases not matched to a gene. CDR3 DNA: TGTGCCAGCAGCTTGCGGGGGGACAGTAACTATGGCTACACCTTC. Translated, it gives CASSLRGDSNYGYTF. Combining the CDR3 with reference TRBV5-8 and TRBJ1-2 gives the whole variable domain EAGVTQSPTHLIKTRGQQATLRCSPISGHTSVYWYQQALGLGLQFLLWYDEGEERNRGNFPPRFSGRQFPNYSSELNVNALELEDSALYLCASSLRGDSNYGYTFGSGTRLTVV.

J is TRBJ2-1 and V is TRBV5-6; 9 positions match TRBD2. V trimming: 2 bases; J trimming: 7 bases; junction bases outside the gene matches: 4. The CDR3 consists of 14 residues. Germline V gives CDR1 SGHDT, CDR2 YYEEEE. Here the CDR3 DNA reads TGTGCCAGCAGCTTAGATAGCGGGAGAAATGAGCAGTTCTTC. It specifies CASSLDSGRNEQFF.

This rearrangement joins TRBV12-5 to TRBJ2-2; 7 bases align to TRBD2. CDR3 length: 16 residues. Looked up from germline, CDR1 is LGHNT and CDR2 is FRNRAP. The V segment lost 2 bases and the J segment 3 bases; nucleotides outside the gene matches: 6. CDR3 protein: CASGLTAGWYTGELFF. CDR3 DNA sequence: TGTGCTAGTGGTTTGACAGCGGGGTGGTACACCGGGGAGCTGTTTTTT.

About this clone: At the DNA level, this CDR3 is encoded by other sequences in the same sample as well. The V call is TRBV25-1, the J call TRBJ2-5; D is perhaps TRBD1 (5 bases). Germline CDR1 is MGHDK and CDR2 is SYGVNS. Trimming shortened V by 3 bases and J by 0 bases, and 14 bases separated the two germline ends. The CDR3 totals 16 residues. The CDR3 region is CASSEDDRGYQETQYF. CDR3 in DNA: TGTGCCAGCAGTGAGGACGATAGGGGATACCAAGAGACCCAGTACTTC.

CDR3 nucleotide sequence: TGTGCCAGCAGCAAAACCGGGAACCCCCAAGATACGCAGTATTTT. It encodes CASSKTGNPQDTQYF. V usage is TRBV21-1 and J usage is TRBJ2-3; the table's D call, TRBD2, has no DNA check behind it. TRBV21-1 counts as a pseudogene. The CDR3 length is 15 residues.

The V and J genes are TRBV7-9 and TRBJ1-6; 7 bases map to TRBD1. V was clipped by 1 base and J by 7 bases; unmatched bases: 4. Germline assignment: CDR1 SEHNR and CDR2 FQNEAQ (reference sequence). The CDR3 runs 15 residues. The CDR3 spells CASSLVGDRNSPLHF. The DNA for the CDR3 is TGTGCCAGCAGCTTAGTTGGGGACAGAAATTCACCCCTCCACTTT. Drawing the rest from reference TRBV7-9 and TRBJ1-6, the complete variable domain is DTGVSQNPRHKITKRGQNVTFRCDPISEHNRLYWYRQTLGQGPEFLTYFQNEAQLEKSRLLSDRFSAERPKGSFSTLEIQRTEQGDSAMYLCASSLVGDRNSPLHFGNGTRLTVT.

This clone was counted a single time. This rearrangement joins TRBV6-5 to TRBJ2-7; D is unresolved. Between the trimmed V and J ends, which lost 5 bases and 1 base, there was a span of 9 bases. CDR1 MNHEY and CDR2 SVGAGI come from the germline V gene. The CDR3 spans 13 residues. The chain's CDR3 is CASSQQRSYEQYF. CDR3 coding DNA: TGTGCCAGCAGTCAACAGCGATCCTACGAGCAGTACTTC.

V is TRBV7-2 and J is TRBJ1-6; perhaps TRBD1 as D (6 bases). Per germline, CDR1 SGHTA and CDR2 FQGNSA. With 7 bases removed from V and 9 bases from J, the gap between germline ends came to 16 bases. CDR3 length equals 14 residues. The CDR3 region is CASTQDSSASPLHF. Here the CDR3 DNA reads TGTGCCAGCACCCAGGACAGTTCTGCTTCACCCCTCCACTTT.

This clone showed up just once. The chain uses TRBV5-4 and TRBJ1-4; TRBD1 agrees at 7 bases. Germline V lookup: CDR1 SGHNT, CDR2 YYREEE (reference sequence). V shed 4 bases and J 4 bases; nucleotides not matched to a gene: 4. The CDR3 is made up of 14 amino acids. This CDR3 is CASSRDSYNEKLFF. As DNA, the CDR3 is TGTGCCAGCAGCCGGGACAGTTATAATGAAAAACTGTTTTTT.

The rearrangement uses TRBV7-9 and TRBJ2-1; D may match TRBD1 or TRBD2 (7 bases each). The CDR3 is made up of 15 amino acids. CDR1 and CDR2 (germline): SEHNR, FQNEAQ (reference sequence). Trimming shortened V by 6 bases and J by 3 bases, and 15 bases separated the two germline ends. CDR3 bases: TGTGCCAGCAGACTTCAGGGGGGGTTCTACAATGAGCAGTTCTTC. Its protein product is CASRLQGGFYNEQFF.

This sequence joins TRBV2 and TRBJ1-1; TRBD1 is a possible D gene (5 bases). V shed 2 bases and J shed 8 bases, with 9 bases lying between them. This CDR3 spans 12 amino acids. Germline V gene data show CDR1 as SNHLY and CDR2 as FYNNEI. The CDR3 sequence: CASSERGREAFF. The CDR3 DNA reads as TGTGCCAGCAGTGAAAGGGGTCGGGAAGCTTTCTTT.

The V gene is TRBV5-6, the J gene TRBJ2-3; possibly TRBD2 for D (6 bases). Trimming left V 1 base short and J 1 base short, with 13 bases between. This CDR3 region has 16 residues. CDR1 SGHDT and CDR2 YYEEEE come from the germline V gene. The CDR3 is CASSLRAGPRTDTQYF. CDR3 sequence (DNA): TGTGCCAGCAGCTTGAGGGCGGGGCCACGCACAGATACGCAGTATTTT.

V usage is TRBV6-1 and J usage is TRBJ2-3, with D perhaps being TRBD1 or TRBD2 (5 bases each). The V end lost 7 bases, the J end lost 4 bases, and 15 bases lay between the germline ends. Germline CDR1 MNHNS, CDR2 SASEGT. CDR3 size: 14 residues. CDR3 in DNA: TGTGCCAGCACGGGACCAGAAAGGGCAGATACGCAGTATTTT. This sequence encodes CASTGPERADTQYF.

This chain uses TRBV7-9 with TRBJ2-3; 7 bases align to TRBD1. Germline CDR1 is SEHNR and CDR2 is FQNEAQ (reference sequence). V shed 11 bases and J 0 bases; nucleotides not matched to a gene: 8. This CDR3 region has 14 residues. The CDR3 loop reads CAARPGGSTDTQYF. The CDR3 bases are TGTGCCGCCCGGCCAGGGGGAAGCACAGATACGCAGTATTTT.

In nucleotides, the CDR3 is TGTGCCAGCAGCTTGGAGGCCAGGGCCACTGAAGCTTTCTTT. Its protein product is CASSLEARATEAFF. The chain uses TRBV5-6 and TRBJ1-1, with D perhaps matching TRBD1 (5 bases). Germline values: CDR1 SGHDT, CDR2 YYEEEE. The CDR3 runs to 14 residues. The V end lost 0 bases, the J end lost 4 bases, and 10 bases lay between the germline ends.

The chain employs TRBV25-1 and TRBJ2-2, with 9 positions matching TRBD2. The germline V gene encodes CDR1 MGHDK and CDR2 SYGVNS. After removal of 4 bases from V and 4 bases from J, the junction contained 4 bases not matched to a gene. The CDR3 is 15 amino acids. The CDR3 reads CASSGGRALTGELFF. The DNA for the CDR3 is TGTGCCAGCAGTGGCGGGAGGGCCCTCACCGGGGAGCTGTTTTTT.

The CDR3 DNA follows: TGCAGCGTTGCCCGGACAGGGGTACCGAACACTGAAGCTTTCTTT. Translation: CSVARTGVPNTEAFF. V usage is TRBV29-1 and J usage is TRBJ1-1; 9 bases line up with TRBD1. Germline V lookup: CDR1 SQVTM, CDR2 ANQGSEA. The CDR3 length is 15 residues. After removal of 4 bases from V and 1 base from J, the junction contained 7 bases not matched to a gene. Supplemented by reference TRBV29-1 and TRBJ1-1, the full variable domain reads SAVISQKPSRDICQRGTSLTIQCQVDSQVTMMFWYRQQPGQSLTLIATANQGSEATYESGFVIDKFPISRPNLTFSTLTVSNMSPEDSSIYLCSVARTGVPNTEAFFGQGTRLTVV.

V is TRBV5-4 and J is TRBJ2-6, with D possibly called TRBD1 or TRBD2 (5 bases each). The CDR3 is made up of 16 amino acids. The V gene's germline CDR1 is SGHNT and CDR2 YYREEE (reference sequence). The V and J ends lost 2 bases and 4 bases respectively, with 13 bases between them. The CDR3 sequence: CASSLDGARGANVLTF. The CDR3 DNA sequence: TGTGCCAGCAGCTTAGACGGGGCACGGGGGGCCAACGTCCTGACTTTC.

The CDR3 is CASSQMASGATDTQYF. CDR3 DNA: TGTGCCAGCAGCCAGATGGCTAGCGGGGCGACAGATACGCAGTATTTT. The V and J genes are TRBV7-9 and TRBJ2-3, with 9 positions matching TRBD2. J was trimmed by 3 bases and V by 5 bases; bases with no gene match: 9. The CDR3 covers 16 residues. CDR1 is SEHNR and CDR2 is FQNEAQ in the germline V gene (reference sequence). The complete variable domain, with remaining parts taken from reference TRBV7-9 and TRBJ2-3, reads DTGVSQNPRHKITKRGQNVTFRCDPISEHNRLYWYRQTLGQGPEFLTYFQNEAQLEKSRLLSDRFSAERPKGSFSTLEIQRTEQGDSAMYLCASSQMASGATDTQYFGPGTRLTVL.

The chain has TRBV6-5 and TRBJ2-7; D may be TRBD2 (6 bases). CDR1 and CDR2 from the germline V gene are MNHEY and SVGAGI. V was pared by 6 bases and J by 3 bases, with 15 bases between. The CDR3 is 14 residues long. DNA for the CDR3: TGTGCCAGCAGCAGACAGTGGGGGGACTACGAGCAGTACTTC. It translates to CASSRQWGDYEQYF.

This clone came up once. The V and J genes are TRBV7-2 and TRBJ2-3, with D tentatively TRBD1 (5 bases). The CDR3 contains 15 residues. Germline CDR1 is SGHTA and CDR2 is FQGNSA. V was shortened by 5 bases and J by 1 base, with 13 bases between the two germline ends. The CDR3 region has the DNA TGTGCCAGCAGCATCAGGGTATTTGGCACAGATACGCAGTATTTT. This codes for CASSIRVFGTDTQYF.

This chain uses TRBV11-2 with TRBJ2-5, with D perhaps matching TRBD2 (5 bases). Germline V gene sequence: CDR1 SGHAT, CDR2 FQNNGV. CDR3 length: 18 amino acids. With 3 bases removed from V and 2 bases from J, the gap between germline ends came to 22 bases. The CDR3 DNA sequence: TGTGCCAGCAGCTTTATCGGCAGACGAGGAGGTGGGCAAGAGACCCAGTACTTC. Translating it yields CASSFIGRRGGGQETQYF.

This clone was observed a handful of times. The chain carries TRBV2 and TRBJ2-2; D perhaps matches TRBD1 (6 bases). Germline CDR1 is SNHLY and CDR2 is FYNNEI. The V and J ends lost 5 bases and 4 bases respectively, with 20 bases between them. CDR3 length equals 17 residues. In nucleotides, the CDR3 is TGTGCCAGCAGTCTTCCTCCGGGCCAACAGGGCACCGGGGAGCTGTTTTTT. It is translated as CASSLPPGQQGTGELFF.

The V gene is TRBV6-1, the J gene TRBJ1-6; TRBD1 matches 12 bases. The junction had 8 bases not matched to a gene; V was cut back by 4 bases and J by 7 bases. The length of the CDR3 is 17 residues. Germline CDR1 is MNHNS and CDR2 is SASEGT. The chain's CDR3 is CASSGRGTGGRNSPLHF. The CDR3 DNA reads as TGTGCCAGCAGTGGAAGGGGGACAGGGGGCAGGAATTCACCCCTCCACTTT.

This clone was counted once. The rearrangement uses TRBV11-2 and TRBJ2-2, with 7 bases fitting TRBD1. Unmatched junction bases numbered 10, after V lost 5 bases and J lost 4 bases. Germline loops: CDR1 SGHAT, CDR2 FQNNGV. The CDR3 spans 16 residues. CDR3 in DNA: TGTGCCAGCAGCGACAGGGTCCGGACGGGCACCGGGGAGCTGTTTTTT. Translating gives CASSDRVRTGTGELFF.

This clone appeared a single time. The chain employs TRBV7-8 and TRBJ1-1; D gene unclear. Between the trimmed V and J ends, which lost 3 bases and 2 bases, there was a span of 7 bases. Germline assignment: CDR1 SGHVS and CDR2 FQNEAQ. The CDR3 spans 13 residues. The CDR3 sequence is CASSFGRNTEAFF. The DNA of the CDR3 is TGTGCCAGCAGCTTCGGAAGAAACACTGAAGCTTTCTTT. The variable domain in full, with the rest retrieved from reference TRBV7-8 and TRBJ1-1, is GAGVSQSPRYKVAKRGQDVALRCDPISGHVSLFWYQQALGQGPEFLTYFQNEAQLDKSGLPSDRFFAERPEGSVSTLKIQRTQQEDSAVYLCASSFGRNTEAFFGQGTRLTVV.